The source of this TCR beta chain is a study of beta chain features in type 1 diabetes. Regarding the study as a whole: Among all four CD4+ subsets, Type 1 diabetes patients had TCRB CDR3s that were moderately but significantly shorter. Among patients, naive, central memory and Treg TCRB repertoires appeared more similar than among healthy donors.

This clone was seen more than once but under ten times. Its antigen is unidentified. J was trimmed by 0 bases and V by 0 bases; bases with no gene match: 2. The CDR3 length is 16 residues. Germline V lookup: CDR1 SGHRS, CDR2 YFSETQ. Expressed TCRB transcripts got sequenced, as all isolated RNA was reverse transcribed. TCRdb's copy holds only in-frame clones and misses some; the assay was immunoSEQ multiplex PCR. The data show some 350,000 clones, around a tenth seen once. The sequencing input was central memory CD4+ T cells from blood. V is TRBV5-1 and J is TRBJ1-3; 8 positions match TRBD1. The source of this sequence is a man between 25 and 39 years old with type 1 diabetes. CDR3 residues: CASSLGDRTSGNTIYF. CDR3 in DNA: TGCGCCAGCAGCTTGGGGGACAGGACCTCTGGAAACACCATATATTTT.